Below are 26 T cell receptor beta chains sequenced from a single sample in a study of blood T cell repertoires in COVID-19. TCRdb's copy holds only in-frame clones and misses some; the assay was immunoSEQ multiplex PCR. In the table there are 130,000 or so clones, around 83% of which are singletons. Input material: peripheral blood. The source of these receptors is a human donor in a cohort sampled during active COVID-19.

V gene TRBV6-5 combines with J gene TRBJ2-7, with TRBD1 matching 7 bases. CDR1 is MNHEY and CDR2 is SVGAGI in the germline V gene. The CDR3 extends over 16 amino acids. V shed 0 bases and J 0 bases; nucleotides not matched to a gene: 5. The CDR3 DNA sequence: TGTGCCAGCAGTTACTCGTGGACAGGAGACTCCTACGAGCAGTACTTC. Its translation is CASSYSWTGDSYEQYF.

The rearrangement uses TRBV6-6 and TRBJ2-7; D not resolved. V was cut by 10 bases and J by 6 bases, with 13 bases left in between. The germline gives CDR1 MNHNY, CDR2 SVGAGI (reference sequence). The CDR3 is 11 residues long. The chain's CDR3 is CAIWAAGEQYF. In DNA, the CDR3 is TGTGCCATCTGGGCCGCAGGCGAGCAGTACTTC.

The chain is built from TRBV7-2 and TRBJ1-2; no firm D call. Germline V gives CDR1 SGHTA, CDR2 FQGNSA. The CDR3 totals 13 residues. The germline V and J ends were trimmed by 4 bases and 1 base, with 7 bases remaining between them. The CDR3 region is CASSSGLNYGYTF. CDR3 in DNA: TGTGCCAGCAGCTCCGGACTTAACTATGGCTACACCTTC.

This clone has a handful of counts. This chain links TRBV5-1 with TRBJ2-1; D may be TRBD2 (6 bases). Germline V gene data show CDR1 as SGHRS and CDR2 as YFSETQ. CDR3 length: 15 amino acids. The ends were cut back, 2 bases at V and 4 bases at J, with 13 bases in the middle. CDR3 residues: CASSFLSGPYNEQFF. In DNA form, the CDR3 reads TGCGCCAGCAGCTTCCTCAGCGGGCCTTACAATGAGCAGTTCTTC.

This clone was picked up a small number of times. The rearrangement links TRBV18 to TRBJ2-5; a possible D gene is TRBD1 (6 bases). Germline V lookup: CDR1 KGHSH, CDR2 LQKENI. There are 15 residues in the CDR3. The V and J ends lost 6 bases and 5 bases respectively, with 19 bases between them. Written as DNA, the CDR3 is TGTGCCAGCTCTCGGAGGAGGCAGGGGACGGAGACCCAGTACTTC. Amino acids: CASSRRRQGTETQYF.

The chain joins TRBV18 to TRBJ2-7; 8 bases align to TRBD1. The CDR3 has 13 amino acids. CDR1 and CDR2 from the germline V gene are KGHSH and LQKENI. V shed 5 bases and J 4 bases; nucleotides not matched to a gene: 4. The CDR3: CASSITGGYEQYF. The DNA for the CDR3 is TGTGCCAGCTCAATCACAGGGGGGTACGAGCAGTACTTC.

The V and J genes are TRBV6-1 and TRBJ1-4, with a possible D match to TRBD1 (6 bases). V was trimmed by 0 bases and J by 11 bases, leaving 16 bases between them. The CDR3 totals 15 residues. Germline assignment: CDR1 MNHNS and CDR2 SASEGT. CDR3 residues: CASSEAGMTTGKLFF. The CDR3 nucleotides are TGTGCCAGCAGTGAAGCGGGAATGACGACAGGTAAACTGTTTTTT.

This clone was recorded once. V is TRBV12-3 or TRBV12-4 and J is TRBJ2-2; D unclear. The ends were cut back, 3 bases at V and 6 bases at J, with 5 bases in the middle. The CDR3 has 12 residues. CDR3 sequence: CASSFLAGELFF. In nucleotides, the CDR3 is TGTGCCAGCAGTTTTTTAGCCGGGGAGCTGTTTTTT.

The genes are TRBV7-8 and TRBJ1-3; D perhaps matches TRBD1 (5 bases). V was cut by 0 bases and J by 1 base, with 7 bases left in between. The CDR3 contains 15 residues. Germline V gene sequence: CDR1 SGHVS, CDR2 FQNEAQ. CDR3 nucleotides: TGTGCCAGCAGCTTAGCGCGACAGTCTGGAAACACCATATATTTT. The encoded protein is CASSLARQSGNTIYF.

This chain connects TRBV10-3 to TRBJ2-5; tentatively, D is TRBD2 (7 bases). This CDR3 is built from 14 residues. Trimming stripped 6 bases from V and 5 bases from J, with 16 bases between. Germline V gene lookup returns CDR1 ENHRY and CDR2 SYGVKD. CDR3 amino acids: CAISLEGRGETQYF. CDR3 coding DNA: TGTGCCATCAGCCTCGAGGGGAGGGGGGAGACCCAGTACTTC.

In this sample, this clone turned up a few times. DNA of the CDR3: TGCGCCAGCAGCGTTGGAGATAACACCGGGGAGCTGTTTTTT. It codes for CASSVGDNTGELFF. The chain recombines TRBV5-1 with TRBJ2-2; D gene ambiguous. The CDR3 length is 14 residues. Looked up from germline, CDR1 is SGHRS and CDR2 is YFSETQ. Trimming removed 4 bases from V and 2 bases from J, with 9 bases in between.

The chain carries TRBV11-3 and TRBJ2-3; 7 positions agree with TRBD2. Germline V gives CDR1 SGHNT, CDR2 YENEEA. The CDR3 covers 14 residues. V lost 4 bases to trimming and J lost 2 bases; unmatched junction nucleotides: 3. The CDR3 loop is CASSSSGFTDTQYF. The CDR3, as DNA: TGTGCCAGCAGCTCTAGCGGTTTCACAGATACGCAGTATTTT. Variable domain in full (rest from reference TRBV11-3 and TRBJ2-3): EAGVVQSPRYKIIEKKQPVAFWCNPISGHNTLYWYLQNLGQGPELLIRYENEEAVDDSQLPKDRFSAERLKGVDSTLKIQPAELGDSAVYLCASSSSGFTDTQYFGPGTRLTVL.

V usage is TRBV28 and J usage is TRBJ2-7; a possible D gene is TRBD1 (6 bases). CDR3 size: 14 residues. Germline values: CDR1 MDHEN, CDR2 SYDVKM. V lost 4 bases to trimming and J lost 2 bases, with 12 bases between them. The CDR3 loop is CASSSPGVPYEQYF. In DNA, the CDR3 is TGTGCCAGCAGTTCCCCAGGGGTACCCTACGAGCAGTACTTC.

A few counts support this clone. V and J are TRBV30 and TRBJ1-5; TRBD1 matches 9 bases. The V segment lost 3 bases and the J segment 2 bases; nucleotides outside the gene matches: 8. This CDR3 spans 16 amino acids. Germline CDR1 reads GTSNPN; CDR2 reads SVGIG (reference sequence). The CDR3 DNA sequence: TGTGCCTGGAGCCTGGACAGGGGAGTAGGCAATCAGCCCCAGCATTTT. Amino acids: CAWSLDRGVGNQPQHF.

This chain uses TRBV5-1 with TRBJ2-5, with a weak D call TRBD2 (6 bases). The V gene's germline CDR1 is SGHRS and CDR2 YFSETQ. V lost 4 bases, J lost 5 bases, and 15 bases lay in between. This CDR3 region has 14 residues. CDR3 region: CASSRERLGETQYF. The CDR3 coding sequence is TGCGCCAGCAGCCGAGAAAGACTAGGGGAGACCCAGTACTTC.

The chain has TRBV2 and TRBJ2-3; 7 bases line up with TRBD1. The CDR3 consists of 16 residues. V dropped 6 bases and J dropped 0; count of bases not matched to a gene: 9. Per the germline V gene, CDR1 is SNHLY and CDR2 is FYNNEI. The CDR3 nucleotides are TGTGCCAGCAGACCCCGGACAGGAAAGAGCACAGATACGCAGTATTTT. Protein sequence: CASRPRTGKSTDTQYF.

This CDR3 is CASSFTSGSWQETQYF. CDR3 bases: TGTGCCAGCAGCTTTACTAGCGGGAGTTGGCAAGAGACCCAGTACTTC. The chain employs TRBV5-8 and TRBJ2-5; 11 nucleotides align to TRBD2. V was clipped by 2 bases and J by 2 bases; unmatched bases: 5. The CDR3 has 16 residues. The germline CDR1 and CDR2 sequences are SGHTS and YDEGEE.

The rearrangement uses TRBV7-3 and TRBJ2-1, with a tentative D call TRBD1 (6 bases). From germline, CDR1 is SGHTA and CDR2 FQGTGA. This CDR3 is 15 amino acids long. Trimming stripped 0 bases from V and 4 bases from J, with 10 bases between. CDR3 nucleotides: TGTGCCAGCAGCTTAACTGGGACAAAATACAATGAGCAGTTCTTC. Translated: CASSLTGTKYNEQFF.

This clone has only a few counts. This chain connects TRBV11-2 to TRBJ2-5, with 8 bases that match TRBD2. The length of the CDR3 is 15 residues. The germline V gene encodes CDR1 SGHAT and CDR2 FQNNGV. V lost 6 bases, J lost 5 bases, and 11 bases stayed unmatched. The CDR3 DNA reads TGTGCCAGCAGGAACTTCGGGGGGGACGTGGAGACCCAGTACTTC. Its protein product is CASRNFGGDVETQYF.

The CDR3 sequence: CASSLGSAWDEQFF. The CDR3, as DNA: TGTGCCAGCAGCTTAGGGAGCGCTTGGGATGAGCAGTTCTTC. The chain couples TRBV5-4 to TRBJ2-1; tentative D call: TRBD2 (5 bases). Trimming shortened V by 2 bases and J by 8 bases, and 14 bases separated the two germline ends. The CDR3 covers 14 residues. Germline lookup yields CDR1 SGHNT and CDR2 YYREEE (reference sequence).

The rearrangement uses TRBV6-5 and TRBJ1-3; D is ambiguous. Germline CDR1 MNHEY, CDR2 SVGAGI. The CDR3 is made up of 15 amino acids. Trimming stripped 5 bases from V and 2 bases from J, with 13 bases between. The CDR3 sequence: CASSPPGRAGNTIYF. CDR3 DNA: TGTGCCAGCAGTCCACCCGGTAGAGCTGGAAACACCATATATTTT.

This sequence joins TRBV3-1 (or the pseudogene TRBV3-2) and TRBJ2-5; TRBD2 aligns across 8 bases. Germline CDR1 LGHDT, CDR2 YNNKEL (reference sequence). The V and J ends lost 3 bases and 4 bases, in that order; junction bases with no gene match: 7. This CDR3 region has 15 residues. The CDR3 DNA reads TGTGCCAGCAGCCACCAGCGGGAGATAGGAGAGACCCAGTACTTC. It encodes CASSHQREIGETQYF.

The chain links TRBV5-1 to TRBJ2-1; perhaps TRBD2 as D (5 bases). Per germline, CDR1 SGHRS and CDR2 YFSETQ. There are 16 residues in the CDR3. V lost 1 base to trimming and J lost 0 bases, with 11 bases between them. The DNA for the CDR3 is TGCGCCAGCAGCTTGTTGAGCGGAAGCTCCTACAATGAGCAGTTCTTC. It specifies CASSLLSGSSYNEQFF.

The chain uses TRBV4-2 and TRBJ2-7; D is unclear. Germline V gene sequence: CDR1 LGHNA, CDR2 YNFKEQ. Trimming removed 2 bases from V and 6 bases from J, with 8 bases in between. This CDR3 comprises 12 residues. CDR3 nucleotide sequence: TGTGCCAGCAGCCAAACTCCGGGCGAGCAGTACTTC. It encodes CASSQTPGEQYF.

The chain carries TRBV6-6 and TRBJ1-4; D unresolved. CDR3 size: 14 residues. CDR1 is MNHNY, CDR2 SVGAGI, per germline (reference sequence). The ends were cut back, 10 bases at V and 5 bases at J, with 17 bases in the middle. The CDR3 region is CAIGRVTLNEKLFF. DNA for the CDR3: TGTGCCATCGGGAGGGTAACCCTAAATGAAAAACTGTTTTTT.

This clone has just a few counts. This chain links TRBV18 with TRBJ2-7; 8 bases line up with TRBD1. CDR1 and CDR2 (germline): KGHSH, LQKENI. J was trimmed by 2 bases and V by 3 bases; bases with no gene match: 3. CDR3 size: 14 residues. CDR3 DNA: TGTGCCAGCTCACCCCAGGGACAGGCCTACGAGCAGTACTTC. This encodes CASSPQGQAYEQYF.